The entry below describes one T cell receptor beta chain. The data were obtained in a study of blood T cell repertoires in COVID-19. Across the study: The United States, Italy and Spain were the sources of the acute and convalescent COVID-19 samples. In each case, the material was cDNA or gDNA derived from T cells, B-cell-depleted T cells, or PBMCs.

Per the germline V gene, CDR1 is KGHSH and CDR2 is LQKENI. Between the trimmed V and J ends, which lost 2 bases and 5 bases, there was a span of 13 bases. The CDR3 sequence is 14 residues long. Source study methods: Reference gene primer amplification gave nucleated cell count estimates. The repertoire was sequenced with immunoSEQ multiplex PCR; TCRdb's copy has only in-frame clones and lacks some. V and J calls and clone size are those listed in that table; D and trimming were worked out from the DNA. The table has about 130,000 clones, around 88% seen once. J is TRBJ2-7 and V is TRBV18, with D uncertain. Sequencing was carried out using peripheral blood. The TCR sequence derives from a man aged 55-75 years with active or convalescent COVID-19. The CDR3 DNA is TGTGCCAGCTCACCATCTTCAGGTATAGACGAGCAGTACTTC. Encoded protein: CASSPSSGIDEQYF.